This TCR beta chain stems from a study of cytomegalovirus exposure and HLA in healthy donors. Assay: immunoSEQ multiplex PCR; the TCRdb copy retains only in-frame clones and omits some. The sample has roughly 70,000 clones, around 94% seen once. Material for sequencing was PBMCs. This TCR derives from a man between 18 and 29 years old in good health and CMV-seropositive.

CDR3 in amino acids: CASRSSSGTYEQYF. For the CDR3, the DNA is TGTGCCAGCAGATCCTCTAGCGGGACCTACGAGCAGTACTTC. The rearrangement uses TRBV28 and TRBJ2-7; 9 bases map to TRBD2. V gave up 6 bases and J gave up 2 bases; unmatched junction bases: 5. Germline values: CDR1 MDHEN, CDR2 SYDVKM. This CDR3 contains 14 residues. Variable domain in full (rest from reference TRBV28 and TRBJ2-7): DVKVTQSSRYLVKRTGEKVFLECVQDMDHENMFWYRQDPGLGLRLIYFSYDVKMKEKGDIPEGYSVSREKKERFSLILESASTNQTSMYLCASRSSSGTYEQYFGPGTRLTVT.